A selection of T cell receptor beta chains follows, all from one sample in a study of blood T cell repertoires in COVID-19. Data came from immunoSEQ multiplex PCR; TCRdb stores just in-frame clones and leaves some out. The table has around 66,000 clones, around 77% seen once; the top ten hold about 9.8%. Material: peripheral blood. The source of these receptors is a human donor in a cohort sampled during active COVID-19. The CDR3 runs from the conserved cysteine through the conserved F or W. Each record gives: V gene, J gene, CDR3 length, CDR3 protein.

TRBV7-8	TRBJ2-1	18	CASSLSNPGVRSYNEQFF
TRBV2	TRBJ2-7	15	CASSELLGRGHEQYF
TRBV6-5	TRBJ2-7	14	CASTPRYPPNEQYF
TRBV2	TRBJ2-2	14	CASKEGGGTGELFF
TRBV27	TRBJ2-6	16	CASRVKGPGGANVLTF
TRBV9	TRBJ1-2	17	CASSPRPPQGGEYGYTF
TRBV4-2	TRBJ2-1	16	CASSQSGLAGDNEQFF
TRBV6-2/TRBV6-3	TRBJ2-2	17	CASSSTRTGGYTGELFF
TRBV14	TRBJ1-4	16	CASSQRSSQRGEKLFF
TRBV5-5	TRBJ2-7	14	CASSPRDRRPEQYF
TRBV6-5	TRBJ1-1	15	CASSYDPGSSTEAFF
TRBV19	TRBJ2-7	12	CASLDSSYEQYF
TRBV28	TRBJ1-5	16	CASSGRGQGGNQPQHF
TRBV9	TRBJ1-1	14	CASSVNSLNTEAFF
TRBV11-2	TRBJ2-1	14	CASSFERVYNEQFF
TRBV6-6	TRBJ2-7	14	CASTLTGASYEQYF
TRBV10-1	TRBJ2-7	15	CATTTPAPSPYEQYF
TRBV29-1	TRBJ1-1	13	CSASRAGDTEAFF
TRBV5-1	TRBJ1-1	15	CASSLDSRPPTEAFF
TRBV5-8	TRBJ1-2	14	CASSLAGGTYGYTF
TRBV29-1	TRBJ1-2	17	CSVETNGTAAANYGYTF
TRBV11-1	TRBJ2-1	11	CASSQLDEQFF
TRBV27	TRBJ1-6	15	CASSLGGGPDSPLHF
TRBV7-9	TRBJ1-5	13	CATSQGSNQPQHF
TRBV9	TRBJ1-3	17	CASSTQSGQGLGVTIYF
TRBV24-1	TRBJ1-2	14	CATSDLRSRDGYTF
TRBV28	TRBJ2-6	15	CASSKTGPGANVLTF
TRBV27	TRBJ2-5	17	CASSLRGLAGVQETQYF
TRBV7-8	TRBJ2-7	14	CASSPGTAYYEQYF
TRBV18	TRBJ1-3	15	CASSATGHSGNTIYF
TRBV12-3/TRBV12-4	TRBJ1-5	13	CASSFGGNQPQHF
TRBV3-1/TRBV3-2	TRBJ2-5	19	CASSKDSGLAGSGTETQYF
TRBV20-1	TRBJ2-3	14	CSASWQGAGDTQYF
TRBV6-6	TRBJ2-6	16	CASTRGQSSGANVLTF
TRBV4-3	TRBJ1-4	15	CASSQDHLGGEKLFF
TRBV7-9	TRBJ2-7	15	CASSFRGGEGYEQYF
TRBV27	TRBJ2-7	16	CASANKGSGVSYEQYF
TRBV7-3	TRBJ1-1	13	CASSFTGGTEAFF
TRBV2	TRBJ2-7	15	CASGPGTGGVYEQYF
TRBV7-2	TRBJ2-7	15	CASSLLPSGRDEQYF
TRBV2	TRBJ2-7	14	CASSVGLAGNEQYF
TRBV28	TRBJ1-4	14	CASSHGTRGEKLFF
TRBV27	TRBJ1-5	17	CASSLSGNREINQPQHF
TRBV5-4	TRBJ1-1	16	CASSGTGGIRNTEAFF
TRBV5-1	TRBJ2-7	16	CASKPGGSGGNYEQYF
TRBV25-1	TRBJ2-3	15	CASSDFREGLDTQYF
TRBV6-6	TRBJ1-5	13	CASSYEVYQPQHF
TRBV29-1	TRBJ2-3	16	CSVEDQVAGVPDTQYF
TRBV19	TRBJ1-5	15	CASSPPGRSNQPQHF
TRBV7-3	TRBJ2-1	15	CASSSPARPDNEQFF